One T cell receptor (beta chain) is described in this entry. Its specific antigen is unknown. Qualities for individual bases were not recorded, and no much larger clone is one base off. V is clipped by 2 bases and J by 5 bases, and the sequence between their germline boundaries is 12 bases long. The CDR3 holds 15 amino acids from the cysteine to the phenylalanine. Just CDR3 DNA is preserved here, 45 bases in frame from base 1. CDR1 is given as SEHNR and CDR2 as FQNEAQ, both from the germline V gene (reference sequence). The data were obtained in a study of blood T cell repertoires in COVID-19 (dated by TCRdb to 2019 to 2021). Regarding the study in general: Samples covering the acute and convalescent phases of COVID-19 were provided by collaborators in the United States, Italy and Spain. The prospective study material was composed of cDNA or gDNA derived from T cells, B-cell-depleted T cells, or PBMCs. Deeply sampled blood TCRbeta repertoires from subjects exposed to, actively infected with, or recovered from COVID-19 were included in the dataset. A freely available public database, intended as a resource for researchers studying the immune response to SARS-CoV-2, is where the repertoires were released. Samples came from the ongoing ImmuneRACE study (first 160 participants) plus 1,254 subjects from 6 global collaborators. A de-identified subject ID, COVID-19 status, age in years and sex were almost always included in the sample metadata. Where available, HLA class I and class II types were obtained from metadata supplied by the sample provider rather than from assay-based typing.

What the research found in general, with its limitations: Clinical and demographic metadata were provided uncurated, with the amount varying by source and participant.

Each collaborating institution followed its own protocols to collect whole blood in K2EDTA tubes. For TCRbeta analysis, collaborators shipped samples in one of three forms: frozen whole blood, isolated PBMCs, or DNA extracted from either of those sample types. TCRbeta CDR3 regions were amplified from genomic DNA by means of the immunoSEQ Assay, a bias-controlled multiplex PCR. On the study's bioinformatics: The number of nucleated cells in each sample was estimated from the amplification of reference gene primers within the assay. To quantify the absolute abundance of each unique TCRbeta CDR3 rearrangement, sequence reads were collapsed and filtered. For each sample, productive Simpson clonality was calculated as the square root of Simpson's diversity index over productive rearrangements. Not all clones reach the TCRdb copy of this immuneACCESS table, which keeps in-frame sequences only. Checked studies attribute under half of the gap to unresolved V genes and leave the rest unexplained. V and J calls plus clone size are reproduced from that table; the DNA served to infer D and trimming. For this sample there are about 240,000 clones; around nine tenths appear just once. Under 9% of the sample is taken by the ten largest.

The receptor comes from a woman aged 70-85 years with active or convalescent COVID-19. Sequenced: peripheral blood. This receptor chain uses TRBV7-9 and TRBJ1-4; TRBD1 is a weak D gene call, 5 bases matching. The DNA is TGTGCCAGCAGCTTACCGGGACTGGAAAATGAAAAACTGTTTTTT. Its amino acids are CASSLPGLENEKLFF.